This T cell receptor beta chain was obtained from a study of cytomegalovirus exposure and HLA in healthy donors. The CDR3 spans 15 residues. Germline values: CDR1 SGHDT, CDR2 YYEEEE. Unmatched junction bases numbered 9, after V lost 4 bases and J lost 4 bases. PCR used 60 Vbeta primers and 13 Jbeta primers. Profiled with immunoSEQ multiplex PCR; TCRdb holds only in-frame clones, not every one. The table lists roughly 97,000 clones, 55% to 80% of them singletons. This TCR derives from a man in his forties or fifties in good health and CMV-seronegative. The sequenced sample was PBMCs. V gene TRBV5-6 combines with J gene TRBJ1-1; 8 bases fit TRBD1. The CDR3 protein is CASSAAGQGVTEAFF. As DNA, the CDR3 is TGTGCCAGCAGCGCCGCTGGACAGGGTGTCACTGAAGCTTTCTTT.